Listed here is a single T cell receptor beta chain. These data are taken from a study of spatial heterogeneity in lung cancer. Overall study context: Patients with untreated early-stage non-small cell lung cancer, numbering some 72, were the donors.

Unique molecular identifiers tagged every individual TCR cDNA molecule. TCRdb re-derived calls from the 5' RACE reads in MiXCR, one entry per CDR3 protein. The sample records around 120,000 distinct CDR3 sequences, 12% being singletons. After removal of 2 bases from V and 4 bases from J, the junction contained 5 bases not matched to a gene. This CDR3 contains 15 residues. Germline loops: CDR1 SEHNR, CDR2 FQNEAQ (reference sequence). Time point here: blood at routine non-recurrence follow-up after resection. The study sequenced unsorted whole RNA from tumor, nontumor lung or frozen PBMC. The sample here was PBMCs, taken at follow-up. The receptor was derived from a male donor with early-stage non-small cell lung cancer. The chain uses TRBV7-9 and TRBJ2-5, with 9 bases identical to TRBD1. In DNA form, the CDR3 reads TGTGCCAGCAGCTTACTGGGACAGGGAAGAGAGACCCAGTACTTC. Protein product: CASSLLGQGRETQYF.